This note documents a single T cell receptor beta chain sequence. This clonotype was recorded a few times. Its antigen is currently not known. It has no much larger one-base neighbor in the sample; base qualities were not kept. This specimen comes from a study of T-cell reconstitution after alpha-beta-depleted transplantation in children (dated by TCRdb to 2016 to 2017). Regarding the complete study: Using TCR repertoire profiling, the study quantitatively followed how T-cell immune reconstitution unfolded in children after TCRalphabeta/CD19-depleted allogeneic hematopoietic cell transplantation.

Overall results and qualifications from the work: The apparently early recovery of alphabetaT-cell counts about two months after transplant reportedly depended on only several hundred rapidly expanded clones that came from non-depleted graft cells. The high TCRbeta diversity at day 60 in some patients was ascribed to recipient T cells and intrathymic progenitors that had survived conditioning. Hyperexpanded clone frequencies declined over subsequent months; after one year, T-cell counts and TCRbeta diversity were mostly attributed to newly produced T cells.

Libraries were made using PCR. For sequencing, an Illumina HiSeq 2500 was employed. TCR library preparation used molecular barcoding, with unique molecular identifiers applied to normalize quantification of the TCRbeta repertoire. The public reads were reprocessed in TCRdb via fastp at Q25 and MiXCR, keeping in-frame beta chains. CDR3 protein sequences are deduplicated, and each keeps its most common genes and DNA. This sample has approximately 230,000 distinct CDR3 sequences in its table, and more than 20% of those were observed once. The ten largest account for more than 4.5% of the sample. The junction carries 18 bases between V and J, which are trimmed by 7 bases and 6 bases respectively. From cysteine to phenylalanine, the CDR3 is 14 amino acids long. The kept DNA is CDR3 alone, 42 bases in frame from the first base. The germline V gene yields MNHNS for CDR1 and SASEGT for CDR2. What the treatment or condition label conveys for this sample: allogeneic hematopoietic cell transplantation with graft depleted of TCRalphabeta T cells and CD19 B cells. TCRalphabeta/CD19-depleted allogeneic hematopoietic cell grafts were given to the transplant recipients, all of whom were children.

This receptor chain uses TRBV6-1 and TRBJ1-1, with the D gene call left open. Sequencing used PBMCs, mostly from graft donor cells, obtained 360 days after TCRalphabeta/CD19-depleted stem cell transplant. The clonotype comes from a female patient aged 2-10 years who had a stem cell transplant for congenital amegakaryocytic thrombocytopenia, so the T cells may come from the graft donor. In nucleotide form, the sequence is TGTGCCAGCACCCTTCTGATGGGGAGGGCTGAAGCTTTCTTT. It translates to CASTLLMGRAEAFF.